Sequencing of this T cell receptor beta chain was carried out in a study of cytomegalovirus exposure and HLA in healthy donors. Background on the study: Early on, a data release was issued that held some 91 million unique TCRs from HLA-typed donors.

Donors consisted of healthy bone marrow donors. Primers included in the PCR were 60 Vbeta and 13 Jbeta primers. Some clones are missing from TCRdb's copy, which holds only in-frame ones; the method was immunoSEQ multiplex PCR. The table has some 120,000 clones, about 70% seen once. On this clone itself: Its antigen is unknown.

General study findings and limits: There were three CMV-associated chains whose specificity for CMV antigens was confirmed in vitro.

The sequenced material came from PBMCs. The receptor comes from a middle-aged woman in good health and CMV-seropositive.

The CDR3 spells CASSFSLSGNTIYF. For the CDR3, the DNA is TGTGCCAGCAGTTTCTCTCTCTCTGGAAACACCATATATTTT. The chain carries TRBV27 and TRBJ1-3; the D is unclear. The CDR3 loop spans 14 amino acids. In germline, CDR1 is MNHEY, CDR2 SMNVEV (reference sequence). Trimming pared 3 bases from V and 0 bases from J, leaving 6 bases between.